Listed below are T cell receptor beta chains from one sample, sequenced in a study of T cell changes during pregnancy in multiple sclerosis. Here immunoSEQ multiplex PCR was the method, and the copy in TCRdb shows in-frame clones only, minus some. The profile shows around 32,000 clones, roughly 89% of them singletons. The material was CD8+ T cells from peripheral blood mononuclear cells, obtained in the second trimester of pregnancy. The origin of the receptors is a female donor in good health, enrolled as a control in a pregnancy study. The CDR3 runs from the conserved cysteine through the conserved F or W. Fields, in order: D gene, CDR3 length, V gene, clone size, J gene, CDR3 DNA, CDR3 protein. The D gene is left open where the match is weak. Rows may omit the clone size; those that give it use once, few, many or a size class.

d_gene: .; len: 18; v_gene: TRBV19; abundance: .; j_gene: TRBJ1-5; CDR3nt: TGTGCCAGTAGTATATCTGACCCCGCCAGGGGCTACAATCAGCCCCAGCATTTT; CDR3aa: CASSISDPARGYNQPQHF
d_gene: .; len: 13; v_gene: TRBV13; abundance: .; j_gene: TRBJ1-2; CDR3nt: TGTGCCAGCAGCGAAGGAGAGTTGAGTGGCTACACCTTC; CDR3aa: CASSEGELSGYTF
d_gene: .; len: 21; v_gene: TRBV21-1; abundance: .; j_gene: TRBJ1-2; CDR3nt: TGTGCCAGCAGCAAAGTCCATTGCGGAGGGCCCGGATCGGGTCGAAACTATGGCTACACCTTC; CDR3aa: CASSKVHCGGPGSGRNYGYTF
d_gene: .; len: 13; v_gene: TRBV6-4; abundance: .; j_gene: TRBJ2-2; CDR3nt: TGTGCCAGCAGTGACTCGACTCCCGGGGAGCTGTTTTTT; CDR3aa: CASSDSTPGELFF
d_gene: TRBD1; len: 17; v_gene: TRBV18; abundance: .; j_gene: TRBJ1-1; CDR3nt: TGTGCCAGCTCACCGAACTACAGGGGGCTTGGGAACACTGAAGCTTTCTTT; CDR3aa: CASSPNYRGLGNTEAFF
d_gene: TRBD1; len: 14; v_gene: TRBV7-2; abundance: .; j_gene: TRBJ1-1; CDR3nt: TGTGCCAGCAGCGTCGGGACAGGGAACACTGAAGCTTTCTTT; CDR3aa: CASSVGTGNTEAFF
d_gene: TRBD1; len: 14; v_gene: TRBV29-1; abundance: .; j_gene: TRBJ1-4; CDR3nt: TGCAGCGTCCGGGACAGGGGGAAAGATGAAAAACTGTTTTTT; CDR3aa: CSVRDRGKDEKLFF
d_gene: TRBD1; len: 15; v_gene: TRBV19; abundance: .; j_gene: TRBJ1-1; CDR3nt: TGTGCCAGTAGTACGAGACAGGGACGGAACACTGAAGCTTTCTTT; CDR3aa: CASSTRQGRNTEAFF
d_gene: .; len: 14; v_gene: TRBV7-9; abundance: .; j_gene: TRBJ1-1; CDR3nt: TGTGCCAGCAGCTTACCCAAAAGCGGACGAGAAGCTTTCTTT; CDR3aa: CASSLPKSGREAFF
d_gene: TRBD1; len: 16; v_gene: TRBV6-1; abundance: .; j_gene: TRBJ1-1; CDR3nt: TGTGCCAGCAGTGAAATCCACAGGGGGCGGAACACTGAAGCTTTCTTT; CDR3aa: CASSEIHRGRNTEAFF
d_gene: .; len: 21; v_gene: TRBV14; abundance: .; j_gene: TRBJ2-6; CDR3nt: TGTGCCAGCAGCCGAGATAACCGAGGCCCGTATTCCTTTTCTGGGGCCAACGTCCTGACTTTC; CDR3aa: CASSRDNRGPYSFSGANVLTF
d_gene: .; len: 14; v_gene: TRBV12-5; abundance: .; j_gene: TRBJ1-2; CDR3nt: TGTGCTAGTGGCATACAGGGTTTCAACTATGGCTACACCTTC; CDR3aa: CASGIQGFNYGYTF
d_gene: TRBD1; len: 14; v_gene: TRBV5-8; abundance: once; j_gene: TRBJ1-2; CDR3nt: TGTGCCAGCCGGGCGGGACAGGGGATCTATGGCTACACCTTC; CDR3aa: CASRAGQGIYGYTF
d_gene: TRBD1; len: 15; v_gene: TRBV5-6; abundance: .; j_gene: TRBJ1-5; CDR3nt: TGTGCCAGCAGCTTTGGGACAGGGGGCAATCAGCCCCAGCATTTT; CDR3aa: CASSFGTGGNQPQHF
d_gene: TRBD1; len: 13; v_gene: TRBV27; abundance: .; j_gene: TRBJ2-7; CDR3nt: TGTGCCAGCAGTGGGGACAGAGCCTACGAGCAGTACTTC; CDR3aa: CASSGDRAYEQYF
d_gene: TRBD2; len: 16; v_gene: TRBV9; abundance: .; j_gene: TRBJ2-7; CDR3nt: TGTGCCAGCAGCCCGGGACTAGCGGGACTGATGGGGGAGCAGTACTTC; CDR3aa: CASSPGLAGLMGEQYF
d_gene: .; len: 13; v_gene: TRBV2; abundance: .; j_gene: TRBJ2-5; CDR3nt: TGTGCCAGCCTGCCTCAGGGATCAGAGACCCAGTACTTC; CDR3aa: CASLPQGSETQYF
d_gene: .; len: 17; v_gene: TRBV4-2; abundance: .; j_gene: TRBJ1-2; CDR3nt: TGTGCCAGCAGCCTCTCCCCCGGAGGGGATGAGGACTATGGCTACACCTTC; CDR3aa: CASSLSPGGDEDYGYTF
d_gene: TRBD2; len: 14; v_gene: TRBV27; abundance: .; j_gene: TRBJ2-1; CDR3nt: TGTGCCAGCAGTCAGGGGACTAGCGGGGTCGAGCAGTTCTTC; CDR3aa: CASSQGTSGVEQFF
d_gene: .; len: 19; v_gene: TRBV7-2; abundance: .; j_gene: TRBJ2-7; CDR3nt: TGTGCCAGCAGCTTCGGTTGGGGGTCAGCACGGGGGGCCCTCTACGAGCAGTACTTC; CDR3aa: CASSFGWGSARGALYEQYF
d_gene: .; len: 16; v_gene: TRBV29-1; abundance: .; j_gene: TRBJ1-1; CDR3nt: TGCAGCGTTGAAACGACAGGATCCCCGATGAACACTGAAGCTTTCTTT; CDR3aa: CSVETTGSPMNTEAFF
d_gene: .; len: 14; v_gene: TRBV2; abundance: .; j_gene: TRBJ1-5; CDR3nt: TGTGCCAGCAGTGAATTCGGAGGCAATCAGCCCCAGCATTTT; CDR3aa: CASSEFGGNQPQHF
d_gene: .; len: 15; v_gene: TRBV9; abundance: once; j_gene: TRBJ1-3; CDR3nt: TGTGCCAGCAGCCCCGGGAACGATCCTGGAAACACCATATATTTT; CDR3aa: CASSPGNDPGNTIYF
d_gene: TRBD1; len: 14; v_gene: TRBV5-4; abundance: .; j_gene: TRBJ2-2; CDR3nt: TGTGCCAGCAGCTTGTGGGACAGCATCGGGGAGCTGTTTTTT; CDR3aa: CASSLWDSIGELFF
d_gene: TRBD1; len: 14; v_gene: TRBV29-1; abundance: .; j_gene: TRBJ2-2; CDR3nt: TGCAGCGTTGTTCTAGGACAGGGTACCGGGGAGCTGTTTTTT; CDR3aa: CSVVLGQGTGELFF
d_gene: TRBD2; len: 15; v_gene: TRBV5-6; abundance: .; j_gene: TRBJ2-3; CDR3nt: TGTGCCAGCAGCCCGGGACTAGCGGACACAGATACGCAGTATTTT; CDR3aa: CASSPGLADTDTQYF
d_gene: TRBD1; len: 15; v_gene: TRBV6-1; abundance: .; j_gene: TRBJ1-5; CDR3nt: TGTGCCAGCAGCCCGGACAGGACTAGCAATCAGCCCCAGCATTTT; CDR3aa: CASSPDRTSNQPQHF
d_gene: TRBD2; len: 11; v_gene: TRBV7-7; abundance: .; j_gene: TRBJ2-1; CDR3nt: TGTGCTATCCAGGCGGGGGATGAGCAGTTCTTC; CDR3aa: CAIQAGDEQFF
d_gene: TRBD1; len: 14; v_gene: TRBV15; abundance: .; j_gene: TRBJ1-5; CDR3nt: TGTGCCACCAGTGAGGACAGGTCCAATCAGCCCCAGCATTTT; CDR3aa: CATSEDRSNQPQHF
d_gene: TRBD1; len: 16; v_gene: TRBV7-6; abundance: .; j_gene: TRBJ1-1; CDR3nt: TGTGCCAGCAGCTTAGATGCTGGGACAGGGAAGACTGAAGCTTTCTTT; CDR3aa: CASSLDAGTGKTEAFF
d_gene: .; len: 16; v_gene: TRBV19; abundance: .; j_gene: TRBJ2-1; CDR3nt: TGTGCCAGTACCCCAGACAGGCCGAGCTCCTACAATGAGCAGTTCTTC; CDR3aa: CASTPDRPSSYNEQFF
d_gene: .; len: 12; v_gene: TRBV19; abundance: .; j_gene: TRBJ1-2; CDR3nt: TGTGCCAGTAGTATGGGTCTAGGCGGCTACACCTTC; CDR3aa: CASSMGLGGYTF
d_gene: .; len: 15; v_gene: TRBV6-5; abundance: .; j_gene: TRBJ2-2; CDR3nt: TGTGCCAGCAGCTTACAGGATCCGAACACCGGGGAGCTGTTTTTT; CDR3aa: CASSLQDPNTGELFF
d_gene: TRBD1; len: 18; v_gene: TRBV29-1; abundance: .; j_gene: TRBJ1-1; CDR3nt: TGCAGCGTTGTGGCTCCCAAATGGGACAGGACAATGAACACTGAAGCTTTCTTT; CDR3aa: CSVVAPKWDRTMNTEAFF
d_gene: TRBD1; len: 16; v_gene: TRBV4-1; abundance: .; j_gene: TRBJ1-2; CDR3nt: TGCGCCAGCAGCCAAGAAGGGACAGGGGCCCTCTATGGCTACACCTTC; CDR3aa: CASSQEGTGALYGYTF
d_gene: .; len: 11; v_gene: TRBV9; abundance: .; j_gene: TRBJ2-2; CDR3nt: TGTGCCAGCAGTGCGGACGGGGAGCTGTTTTTT; CDR3aa: CASSADGELFF
d_gene: TRBD1; len: 15; v_gene: TRBV29-1; abundance: .; j_gene: TRBJ2-7; CDR3nt: TGCAGCGTTGAGTATCCGGACAGGGGATCCTACGAGCAGTACTTC; CDR3aa: CSVEYPDRGSYEQYF
d_gene: .; len: 14; v_gene: TRBV27; abundance: .; j_gene: TRBJ2-7; CDR3nt: TGTGCCAGCAGTTGGGAGCACAATTCCTACGAGCAGTACTTC; CDR3aa: CASSWEHNSYEQYF
d_gene: TRBD1; len: 15; v_gene: TRBV23-1; abundance: .; j_gene: TRBJ2-5; CDR3nt: TGCGCCAGCAGTCCCCCGGGACAGGGTGAAGAGACCCAGTACTTC; CDR3aa: CASSPPGQGEETQYF
d_gene: TRBD1; len: 19; v_gene: TRBV11-3; abundance: .; j_gene: TRBJ1-1; CDR3nt: TGTGCCAGCAGCCCCCGCCCCACAGGGGGCGTCCTTCATCTCACTGAAGCTTTCTTT; CDR3aa: CASSPRPTGGVLHLTEAFF
d_gene: TRBD1; len: 13; v_gene: TRBV29-1; abundance: .; j_gene: TRBJ2-2; CDR3nt: TGCAGCGTTGGGGACAGCATCACCGGGGAGCTGTTTTTT; CDR3aa: CSVGDSITGELFF
d_gene: .; len: 15; v_gene: TRBV9; abundance: .; j_gene: TRBJ1-1; CDR3nt: TGTGCCAGCAGCGTAGCTAAGGAGCGGGGCGGTGAAGCTTTCTTT; CDR3aa: CASSVAKERGGEAFF
d_gene: TRBD1; len: 13; v_gene: TRBV5-5; abundance: .; j_gene: TRBJ1-5; CDR3nt: TGTGCCAGCAGCGAGACAGGGAGTCAGCCCCAGCATTTT; CDR3aa: CASSETGSQPQHF
d_gene: TRBD2; len: 16; v_gene: TRBV7-9; abundance: .; j_gene: TRBJ2-3; CDR3nt: TGTGCCAGCAGCGCCAGCGGGGGGATTTCCACAGATACGCAGTATTTT; CDR3aa: CASSASGGISTDTQYF
d_gene: TRBD1; len: 15; v_gene: TRBV19; abundance: .; j_gene: TRBJ1-5; CDR3nt: TGTGCCAGTAGTCCCGGACAGGTTCCAAATCAGCCCCAGCATTTT; CDR3aa: CASSPGQVPNQPQHF
d_gene: TRBD1; len: 15; v_gene: TRBV7-2; abundance: .; j_gene: TRBJ1-4; CDR3nt: TGTGCCAGCAGCTTCCCGGGACAGCCAAATGAAAAACTGTTTTTT; CDR3aa: CASSFPGQPNEKLFF
d_gene: TRBD1; len: 14; v_gene: TRBV4-1; abundance: .; j_gene: TRBJ1-1; CDR3nt: TGCGCCAGCAGCCCGGGACAGGTCAACACTGAAGCTTTCTTT; CDR3aa: CASSPGQVNTEAFF
d_gene: .; len: 12; v_gene: TRBV25-1; abundance: few; j_gene: TRBJ2-1; CDR3nt: TGTGCCAGCAGTGAGACTCGAAGTGAGCAGTTCTTC; CDR3aa: CASSETRSEQFF
d_gene: .; len: 13; v_gene: TRBV14; abundance: .; j_gene: TRBJ2-7; CDR3nt: TGTGCCAGCAGCCAAGTCAACAGCTACGAGCAGTACTTC; CDR3aa: CASSQVNSYEQYF
d_gene: TRBD2; len: 17; v_gene: TRBV2; abundance: .; j_gene: TRBJ2-5; CDR3nt: TGTGCCAGCAGGGGGACTAGCGGGGGGGCAGCGGAAGAGACCCAGTACTTC; CDR3aa: CASRGTSGGAAEETQYF
d_gene: TRBD1; len: 15; v_gene: TRBV7-9; abundance: .; j_gene: TRBJ1-5; CDR3nt: TGTGCCAGCAGCTCAGACAGGGTCCTGGATCAGCCCCAGCATTTT; CDR3aa: CASSSDRVLDQPQHF
d_gene: TRBD1; len: 15; v_gene: TRBV9; abundance: .; j_gene: TRBJ2-3; CDR3nt: TGTGCCAGCAGCGGACAGGGCTTTAGCACAGATACGCAGTATTTT; CDR3aa: CASSGQGFSTDTQYF
d_gene: .; len: 15; v_gene: TRBV19; abundance: .; j_gene: TRBJ1-5; CDR3nt: TGTGCCAGTAGTTCGGGAGGGGAGGAGGATCAGCCCCAGCATTTT; CDR3aa: CASSSGGEEDQPQHF